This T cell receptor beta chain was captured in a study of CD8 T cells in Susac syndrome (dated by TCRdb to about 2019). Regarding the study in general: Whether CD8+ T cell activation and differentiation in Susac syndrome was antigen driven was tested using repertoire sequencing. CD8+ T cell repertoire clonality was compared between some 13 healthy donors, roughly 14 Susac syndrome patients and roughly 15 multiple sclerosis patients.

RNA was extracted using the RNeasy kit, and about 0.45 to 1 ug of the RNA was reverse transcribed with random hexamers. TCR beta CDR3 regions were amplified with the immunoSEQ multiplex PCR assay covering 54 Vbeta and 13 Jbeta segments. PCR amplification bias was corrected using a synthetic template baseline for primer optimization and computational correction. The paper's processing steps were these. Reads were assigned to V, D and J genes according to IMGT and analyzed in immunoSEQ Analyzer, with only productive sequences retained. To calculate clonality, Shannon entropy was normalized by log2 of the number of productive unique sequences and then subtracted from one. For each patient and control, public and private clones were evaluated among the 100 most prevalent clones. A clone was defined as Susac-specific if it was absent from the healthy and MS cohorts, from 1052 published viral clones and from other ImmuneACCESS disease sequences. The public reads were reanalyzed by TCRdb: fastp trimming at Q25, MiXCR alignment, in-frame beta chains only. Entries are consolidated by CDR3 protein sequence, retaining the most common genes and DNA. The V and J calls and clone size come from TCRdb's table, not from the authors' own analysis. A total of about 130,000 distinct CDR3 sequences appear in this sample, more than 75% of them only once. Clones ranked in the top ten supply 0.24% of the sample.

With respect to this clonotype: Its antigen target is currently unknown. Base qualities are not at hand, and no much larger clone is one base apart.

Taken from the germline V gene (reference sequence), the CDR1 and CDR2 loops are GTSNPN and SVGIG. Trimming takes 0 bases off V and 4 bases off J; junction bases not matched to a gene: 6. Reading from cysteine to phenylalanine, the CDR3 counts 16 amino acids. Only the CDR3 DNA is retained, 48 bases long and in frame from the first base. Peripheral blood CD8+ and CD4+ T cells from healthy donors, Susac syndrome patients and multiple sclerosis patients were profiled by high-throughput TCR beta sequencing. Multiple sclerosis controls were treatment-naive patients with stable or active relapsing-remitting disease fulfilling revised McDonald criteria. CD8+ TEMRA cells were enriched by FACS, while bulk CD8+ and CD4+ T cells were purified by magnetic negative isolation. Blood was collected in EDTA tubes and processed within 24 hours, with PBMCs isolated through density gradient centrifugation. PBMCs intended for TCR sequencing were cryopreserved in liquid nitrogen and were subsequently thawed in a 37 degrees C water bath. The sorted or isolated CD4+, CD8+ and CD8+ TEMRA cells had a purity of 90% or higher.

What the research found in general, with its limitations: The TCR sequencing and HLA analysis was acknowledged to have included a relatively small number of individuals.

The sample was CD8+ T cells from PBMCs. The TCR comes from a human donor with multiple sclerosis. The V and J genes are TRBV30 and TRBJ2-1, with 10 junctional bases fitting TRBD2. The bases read TGTGCCTGGAGTGTGTATGGGACTAGCGTTTACAATGAGCAGTTCTTC. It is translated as CAWSVYGTSVYNEQFF.